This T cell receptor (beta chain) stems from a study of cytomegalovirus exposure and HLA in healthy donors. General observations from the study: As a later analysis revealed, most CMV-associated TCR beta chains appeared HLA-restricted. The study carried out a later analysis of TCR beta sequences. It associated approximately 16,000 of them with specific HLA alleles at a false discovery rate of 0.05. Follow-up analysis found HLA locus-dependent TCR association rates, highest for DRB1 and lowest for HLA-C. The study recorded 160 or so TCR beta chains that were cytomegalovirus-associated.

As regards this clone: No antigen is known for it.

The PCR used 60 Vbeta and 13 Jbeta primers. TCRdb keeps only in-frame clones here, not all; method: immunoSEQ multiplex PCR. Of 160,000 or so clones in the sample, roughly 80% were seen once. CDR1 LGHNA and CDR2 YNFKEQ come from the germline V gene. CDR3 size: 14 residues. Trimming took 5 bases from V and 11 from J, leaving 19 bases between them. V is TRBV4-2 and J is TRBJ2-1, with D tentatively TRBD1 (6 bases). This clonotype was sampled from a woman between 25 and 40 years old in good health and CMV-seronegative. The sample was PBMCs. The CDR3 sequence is CASSFYPDGTKQFF. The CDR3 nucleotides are TGTGCCAGCAGCTTTTACCCCGACGGGACAAAGCAGTTCTTC.